This TCR beta chain was identified in a study of CD8 T cells in ankylosing spondylitis. The junction had 14 bases not matched to a gene; V was cut back by 5 bases and J by 6 bases. This CDR3 spans 16 amino acids. Germline values: CDR1 SGHRS, CDR2 YFSETQ. The table lists this clonotype with a few counts. No antigen is known for it. From the 5' RACE reads, TCRdb called clonotypes with MiXCR, one entry per CDR3 protein. This table has about 700,000 distinct CDR3 sequences, under 20% appearing once. Findings of the study overall: In synovial fluid and blood from reactive arthritis, some motif variants were previously reported. About 8 highly homologous variants made up a TCR beta motif that seemed to typify ankylosing spondylitis blood.

The sample consisted of blood, either unsorted or a sorted T cell fraction (not recorded which). V and J are TRBV5-1 and TRBJ1-1; 9 nucleotides match TRBD1. The clonotype was recovered from a male donor with ankylosing spondylitis. Here the CDR3 DNA reads TGCGCCAGCAGTCGCACGCCGGGACAGGGAGGTGCTGAAGCTTTCTTT. Translating it yields CASSRTPGQGGAEAFF. The whole variable domain, remainder taken from reference TRBV5-1 and TRBJ1-1, is KAGVTQTPRYLIKTRGQQVTLSCSPISGHRSVSWYQQTPGQGLQFLFEYFSETQRNKGNFPGRFSGRQFSNSRSEMNVSTLELGDSALYLCASSRTPGQGGAEAFFGQGTRLTVV.